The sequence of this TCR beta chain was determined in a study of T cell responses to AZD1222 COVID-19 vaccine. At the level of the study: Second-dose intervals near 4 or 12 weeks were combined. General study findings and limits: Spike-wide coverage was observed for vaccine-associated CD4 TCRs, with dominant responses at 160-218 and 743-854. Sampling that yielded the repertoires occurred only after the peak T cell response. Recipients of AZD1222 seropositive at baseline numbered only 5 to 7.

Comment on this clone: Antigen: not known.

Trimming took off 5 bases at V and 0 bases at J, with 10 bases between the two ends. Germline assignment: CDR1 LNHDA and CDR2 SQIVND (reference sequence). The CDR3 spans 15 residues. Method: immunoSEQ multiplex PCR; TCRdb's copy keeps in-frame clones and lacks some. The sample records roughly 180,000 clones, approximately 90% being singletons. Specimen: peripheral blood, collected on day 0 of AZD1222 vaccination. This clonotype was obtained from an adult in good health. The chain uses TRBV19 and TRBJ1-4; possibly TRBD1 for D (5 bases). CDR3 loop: CASSPSGATNEKLFF. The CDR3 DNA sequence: TGTGCCAGTAGTCCCTCGGGGGCAACTAATGAAAAACTGTTTTTT.